This TCR beta chain was observed in a study of blood T cells in healthy people across ages. Per the germline V gene, CDR1 is MDHEN and CDR2 is SYDVKM. This CDR3 is built from 15 residues. Trimming removed 4 bases at V and 9 bases at J, with 16 bases between. Alongside a J-beta primer mix, a sample-barcoded 5' primer served in a second PCR lasting roughly 7 to 11 cycles. TCRdb re-called the 5' RACE reads through MiXCR, storing one row per CDR3 protein. Of 750,000 to 950,000 distinct CDR3 sequences in the sample, more than 25% are singletons; the top ten hold 2.5% to 3.5%. Separately, the same data were catalogued under a study of T cells of mothers and their children. That paper adds: Mothers yielded over 8 million CDR3 reads, children about 3.1 million each. Related mother-child pairs shared slightly more overlap than unrelated pairs, but the difference was non-significant.

The chain is built from TRBV28 and TRBJ1-6, with TRBD1 as a possible D gene (6 bases). The sample taken for sequencing was blood. The source is a boy between 5 and 17 years old in good health. CDR3 DNA: TGTGCCAGCAGTTGGGGACGGGGGGCCGGTTCACCCCTCCACTTT. Encoded protein: CASSWGRGAGSPLHF.